The 15 T cell receptor beta chains given below trace back to one sample, sequenced in a study of radiation and T cells in renal cell carcinoma. The method was immunoSEQ multiplex PCR; TCRdb's version includes in-frame clones alone and lacks a portion of them. In the table there are roughly 58,000 clones, 60% to 85% of which are singletons. Described time point: blood 4 weeks post-SBRT, at nephrectomy. Treatment: 15 Gy SBRT to primary tumor, nephrectomy 4 weeks later. This specimen consisted of blood, obtained from a patient whose treatment included radiotherapy and nephrectomy. Receptors originate from a man aged 55 to 70 with renal cell carcinoma.

V is TRBV27 and J is TRBJ2-2; the match to TRBD2 covers 7 bases. The junction had 8 bases not matched to a gene; V was cut back by 6 bases and J by 4 bases. The germline CDR1 and CDR2 sequences are MNHEY and SMNVEV (reference sequence). There are 15 residues in the CDR3. The CDR3 spells CASSNMGGGTGELFF. CDR3 DNA sequence: TGTGCCAGCAGCAACATGGGGGGGGGCACCGGGGAGCTGTTTTTT.

The chain carries TRBV2 and TRBJ2-3, with 11 bases aligning to TRBD2. CDR3 length equals 15 residues. The J segment lost 5 bases and the V segment lost 3 bases, leaving 4 bases of the junction unmatched. Germline V gene data show CDR1 as SNHLY and CDR2 as FYNNEI. CDR3 residues: CASSETSGMQDTQYF. The CDR3 DNA sequence: TGTGCCAGCAGTGAGACTAGCGGGATGCAAGATACGCAGTATTTT.

This sequence joins TRBV10-3 and TRBJ2-3, with TRBD1 identical over 8 bases. The CDR3 loop spans 19 amino acids. Trimming removed 6 bases from V and 1 base from J; junction bases left unmatched: 18. In germline, CDR1 is ENHRY, CDR2 SYGVKD. CDR3 DNA: TGTGCCATCAGGGGGGTAGTCAGGGGGCGTTCAACCGGCACAGATACGCAGTATTTT. It encodes CAIRGVVRGRSTGTDTQYF.

CDR3 region: CASSERPTNTGELFF. The CDR3 DNA reads as TGTGCCAGCAGCGAGAGGCCTACTAACACCGGGGAGCTGTTTTTT. The genes are TRBV7-9 and TRBJ2-2; D call uncertain. The V end was cut by 5 bases, the J end by 2 bases, with 12 bases between. From germline, CDR1 is SEHNR and CDR2 FQNEAQ (reference sequence). This CDR3 is built from 15 residues. The full variable domain, in which reference TRBV7-9 and TRBJ2-2 provide the parts outside the CDR3, is DTGVSQNPRHKITKRGQNVTFRCDPISEHNRLYWYRQTLGQGPEFLTYFQNEAQLEKSRLLSDRFSAERPKGSFSTLEIQRTEQGDSAMYLCASSERPTNTGELFFGEGSRLTVL.

This rearrangement joins TRBV5-6 to TRBJ1-2; TRBD1 agrees at 9 bases. Germline loops: CDR1 SGHDT, CDR2 YYEEEE. Trimming removed 4 bases from V and 0 bases from J; junction bases left unmatched: 13. CDR3 length: 18 residues. The CDR3 nucleotides read TGTGCCAGCAGCCGTCGGGACAGGGCGCAGAGCGCTAACTATGGCTACACCTTC. This encodes CASSRRDRAQSANYGYTF.

This chain links TRBV6-5 with TRBJ1-1; possible D gene TRBD1, 5 bases. The CDR3 runs 11 residues. Germline assignment: CDR1 MNHEY and CDR2 SVGAGI. The ends were cut back, 10 bases at V and 3 bases at J, with 9 bases in the middle. CDR3 in DNA: TGTGCCACCCAGGGCGACACTGAAGCTTTCTTT. It codes for CATQGDTEAFF.

This clone occurred a few times. The rearrangement joins TRBV7-8 to TRBJ2-3, with 7 bases aligning to TRBD2. CDR1 and CDR2 from the germline V gene are SGHVS and FQNEAQ. The CDR3 has 19 amino acids. V trimming: 4 bases; J trimming: 0 bases; junction bases outside the gene matches: 16. CDR3 sequence reads: CASSSREERLKGSTDTQYF. In DNA form, the CDR3 reads TGTGCCAGCAGCTCCCGGGAGGAGAGGTTAAAGGGGAGCACAGATACGCAGTATTTT.

The CDR3 reads CASSISTGGAVNIQYF. CDR3 coding DNA: TGTGCCAGTAGTATAAGCACGGGGGGGGCCGTGAACATTCAGTACTTC. The chain recombines TRBV19 with TRBJ2-4; 8 nucleotides line up with TRBD2. With 2 bases clipped from V and 7 bases from J, the junction kept 10 bases outside the gene matches. Per the germline V gene, CDR1 is LNHDA and CDR2 is SQIVND (reference sequence). This CDR3 is 16 amino acids long. Supplemented by reference TRBV19 and TRBJ2-4, the full variable domain reads DGGITQSPKYLFRKEGQNVTLSCEQNLNHDAMYWYRQDPGQGLRLIYYSQIVNDFQKGDIAEGYSVSREKKESFPLTVTSAQKNPTAFYLCASSISTGGAVNIQYFGAGTRLSVL.

The chain joins TRBV5-1 to TRBJ1-1; no definite D call. Germline V gene lookup returns CDR1 SGHRS and CDR2 YFSETQ. V dropped 0 bases and J dropped 1 base, with 7 bases sitting between them. This CDR3 is 14 amino acids long. CDR3 bases: TGCGCCAGCAGCTTGGCGGCCTCGAACACTGAAGCTTTCTTT. Translation: CASSLAASNTEAFF.

This clone came up a few times. The rearrangement uses TRBV12-5 and TRBJ1-1; weak D call: TRBD1 (5 bases). Trimming left V 6 bases short and J 2 bases short, with 10 bases between. Germline loops: CDR1 LGHNT, CDR2 FRNRAP. The CDR3 has 13 residues. The CDR3 DNA is TGTGCTAGTGGCCCAGGGTCAAACACTGAAGCTTTCTTT. As protein: CASGPGSNTEAFF.

This chain connects TRBV5-1 to TRBJ2-5; 9 bases fit TRBD2. Trimming removed 4 bases from V and 5 bases from J; junction bases left unmatched: 3. Germline-derived CDR1 and CDR2 are SGHRS and YFSETQ. The CDR3 has 13 residues. CDR3 nucleotides: TGCGCCAGCAGCATAGGACTAGCGGAGACCCAGTACTTC. The encoded protein is CASSIGLAETQYF.

The chain carries TRBV5-1 and TRBJ1-2; D not certain. The germline CDR1 and CDR2 sequences are SGHRS and YFSETQ. The CDR3 is 15 residues long. The germline V and J ends were trimmed by 0 bases and 0 bases, with 9 bases remaining between them. CDR3 in amino acids: CASSLGQISNYGYTF. The CDR3 DNA reads TGCGCCAGCAGCTTGGGGCAGATCTCTAACTATGGCTACACCTTC.

The table lists this clone with a few counts. V usage is TRBV7-2 and J usage is TRBJ2-3; tentative D call: TRBD1 (6 bases). The V gene's germline CDR1 is SGHTA and CDR2 FQGNSA. V lost 3 bases and J 3 bases, leaving 10 bases between the germline ends. The CDR3 is 14 amino acids. This CDR3 reads CASSFAQGTDTQYF. Written as DNA, the CDR3 is TGTGCCAGCAGCTTCGCACAGGGAACAGATACGCAGTATTTT. The whole variable domain, filled in from reference TRBV7-2 and TRBJ2-3, reads GAGVSQSPSNKVTEKGKDVELRCDPISGHTALYWYRQSLGQGLEFLIYFQGNSAPDKSGLPSDRFSAERTGGSVSTLTIQRTQQEDSAVYLCASSFAQGTDTQYFGPGTRLTVL.

The chain uses TRBV7-2 and TRBJ2-5; TRBD2 matches 8 bases. CDR1 and CDR2 from the germline V gene are SGHTA and FQGNSA. The V and J ends lost 0 bases and 2 bases, in that order; junction bases with no gene match: 2. The CDR3 sequence is 15 residues long. The CDR3 protein is CASSLAGTRQETQYF. The CDR3 nucleotides read TGTGCCAGCAGCTTAGCGGGGACTAGGCAAGAGACCCAGTACTTC.

V usage is TRBV9 and J usage is TRBJ2-7; a possible D gene is TRBD2 (5 bases). Germline CDR1 is SGDLS and CDR2 is YYNGEE. CDR3 length: 15 residues. V lost 0 bases and J 3 bases, leaving 13 bases between the germline ends. The DNA of the CDR3 is TGTGCCAGCAGCGTAGGCCCAACTCGGGACTACGAGCAGTACGTC. As protein: CASSVGPTRDYEQYV.